This record concerns one T cell receptor (beta chain) sequence. Its antigen is not identified. The data were taken from a study of cytomegalovirus exposure and HLA in healthy donors. Whole-study results and caveats: Upon later analysis, HLA-associated TCR beta chains proved more clonally expanded than other, equally common chains. In a later analysis, the majority of CMV-associated beta chains seemingly showed HLA restriction.

With 60 Vbeta and 13 Jbeta primers, the PCR was carried out. Original data processing: As a later analysis found, there were tens of millions of unique TCR beta chains, of which roughly 11 million were shared. Profiling relied on immunoSEQ multiplex PCR, and the TCRdb table lists in-frame clones only, not all of them. V, J and clone size are taken as reported in that table, and D and trimming were inferred from the DNA itself. The table lists some 150,000 clones, around 80% of them singletons, with roughly 10% in the top ten. The CDR3 runs to 12 residues. V lost 5 bases to trimming and J lost 7 bases, with 9 bases between them. Germline V CDR1 and CDR2: SGHVS, FNYEAQ.

This TCR was recovered from a man between 18 and 35 years old in good health and CMV-seropositive. The chain carries TRBV7-6 and TRBJ2-1; perhaps TRBD1 as D (5 bases). Sequencing was carried out using PBMCs. CDR3 coding DNA: TGTGCCAGCAGCAAACCAGGGAATGAGCAGTTCTTC. It encodes CASSKPGNEQFF.